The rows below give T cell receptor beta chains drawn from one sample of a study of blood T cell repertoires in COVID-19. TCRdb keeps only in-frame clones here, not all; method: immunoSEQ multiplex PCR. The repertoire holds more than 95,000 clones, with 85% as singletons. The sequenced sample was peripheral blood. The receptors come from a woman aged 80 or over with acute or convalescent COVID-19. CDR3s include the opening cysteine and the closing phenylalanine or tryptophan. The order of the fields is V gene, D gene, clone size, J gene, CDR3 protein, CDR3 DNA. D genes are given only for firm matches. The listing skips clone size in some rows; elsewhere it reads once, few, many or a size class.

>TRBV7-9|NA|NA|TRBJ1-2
CASSLRDNYGYTF
TGTGCCAGCAGCCTCCGGGATAACTATGGCTACACCTTC
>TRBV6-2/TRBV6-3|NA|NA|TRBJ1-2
CASSYGDRNYGYTF
TGTGCCAGCAGTTACGGTGACAGAAACTATGGCTACACCTTC
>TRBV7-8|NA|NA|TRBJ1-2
CASSPGTGFNYGYTF
TGTGCCAGCAGCCCAGGGACTGGATTTAACTATGGCTACACCTTC
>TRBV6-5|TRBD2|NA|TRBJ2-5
CASSSERGGAQYF
TGTGCCAGCAGTTCCGAGCGGGGGGGGGCCCAGTACTTC
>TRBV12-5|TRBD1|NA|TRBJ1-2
CASGSTGFYGYTF
TGTGCTAGTGGTTCGACAGGGTTCTATGGCTACACCTTC
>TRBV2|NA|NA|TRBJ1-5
CASSSDQGDQPQHF
TGTGCCAGCAGCTCTGACCAGGGTGATCAGCCCCAGCATTTT
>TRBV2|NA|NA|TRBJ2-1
CASSEGQTFLSYNEQFF
TGTGCCAGCAGTGAAGGCCAGACTTTCCTCTCCTACAATGAGCAGTTCTTC
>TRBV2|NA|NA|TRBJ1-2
CASSGDSRPLNYGYTF
TGTGCCAGCAGTGGAGACAGCCGGCCTTTAAACTATGGCTACACCTTC
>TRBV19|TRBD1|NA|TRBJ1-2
CASSKTGAGGYTF
TGTGCCAGTAGTAAGACAGGGGCTGGGGGCTACACCTTC
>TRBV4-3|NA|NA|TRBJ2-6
CASSQEWTANSGANVLTF
TGCGCCAGCAGCCAAGAATGGACAGCGAACTCTGGGGCCAACGTCCTGACTTTC
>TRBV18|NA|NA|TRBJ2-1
CASSPREARGSEQFF
TGTGCCAGCTCCCCTCGTGAGGCTCGGGGGAGTGAGCAGTTCTTC
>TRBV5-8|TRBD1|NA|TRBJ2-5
CASSVTGGETQYF
TGTGCCAGCAGCGTGACAGGGGGGGAGACCCAGTACTTC
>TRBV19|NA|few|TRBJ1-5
CASSRDNGIAPQHF
TGTGCCAGTAGTAGGGACAATGGGATAGCGCCCCAGCATTTT
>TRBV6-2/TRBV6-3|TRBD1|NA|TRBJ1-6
CASSYPLGTGGENNSPLHF
TGTGCCAGCAGTTACCCCCTCGGGACAGGGGGCGAGAATAATTCACCCCTCCACTTT
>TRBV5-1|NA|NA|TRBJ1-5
CASSSEGNQPQHF
TGCGCCAGCAGCTCCGAGGGCAATCAGCCCCAGCATTTT
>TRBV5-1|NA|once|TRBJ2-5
CASSVEGGETQYF
TGCGCCAGCAGCGTTGAGGGTGGTGAGACCCAGTACTTC
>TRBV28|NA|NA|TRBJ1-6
CASSFRGAGSPLHF
TGTGCCAGCAGTTTCAGGGGAGCAGGATCACCCCTCCACTTT
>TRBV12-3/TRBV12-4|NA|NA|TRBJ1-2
CASSRTGSYGYTF
TGTGCCAGCAGCCGTACAGGCAGTTATGGCTACACCTTC
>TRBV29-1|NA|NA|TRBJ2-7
CSVRDTFGQYF
TGCAGCGTTCGGGACACCTTCGGGCAGTACTTC
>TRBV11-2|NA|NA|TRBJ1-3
CASRQGQTDNSFSGNTIYF
TGTGCCAGCAGACAAGGACAGACCGACAATTCATTCTCTGGAAACACCATATATTTT
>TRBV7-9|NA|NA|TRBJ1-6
CASSHQVAGSPLHF
TGTGCCAGCAGCCACCAAGTCGCGGGGTCACCCCTCCACTTT
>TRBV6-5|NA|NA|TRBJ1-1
CASSTMGAGNTEAFF
TGTGCCAGCAGCACCATGGGAGCGGGGAACACTGAAGCTTTCTTT
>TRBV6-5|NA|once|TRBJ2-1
CASSTDSYNEQFF
TGTGCCAGCAGTACAGACAGCTACAATGAGCAGTTCTTC
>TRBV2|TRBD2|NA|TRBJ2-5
CASQTSGGAQLRETQYF
TGTGCCAGCCAAACTAGCGGGGGGGCCCAGCTTCGGGAGACCCAGTACTTC
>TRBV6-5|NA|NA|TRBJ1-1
CASSQLGDTEAFF
TGTGCCAGCAGCCAGCTAGGAGACACTGAAGCTTTCTTT
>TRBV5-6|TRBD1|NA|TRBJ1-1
CASSLVSQGSTEAFF
TGTGCCAGCAGCTTGGTATCACAGGGGAGTACTGAAGCTTTCTTT
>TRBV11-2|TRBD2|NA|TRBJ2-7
CASSFEPGTSGGYEQYF
TGTGCCAGCAGCTTTGAACCCGGGACTAGCGGGGGTTACGAGCAGTACTTC
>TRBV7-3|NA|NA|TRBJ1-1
CASSALGGNTEAFF
TGTGCCAGCAGCGCCCTAGGGGGGAACACTGAAGCTTTCTTT
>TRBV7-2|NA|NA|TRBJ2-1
CASSFRGYNEQFF
TGTGCCAGCAGCTTCAGGGGCTACAATGAGCAGTTCTTC
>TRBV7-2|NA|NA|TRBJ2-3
CASSLGGGADTQYF
TGTGCCAGCAGCTTAGGAGGGGGGGCGGATACGCAGTATTTT
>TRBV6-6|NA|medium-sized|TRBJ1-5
CASSWASNQPQHF
TGTGCCAGCAGTTGGGCCAGCAATCAGCCCCAGCATTTT
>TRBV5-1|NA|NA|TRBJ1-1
CASSGQVENTEAFF
TGCGCCAGCAGCGGTCAGGTGGAGAACACTGAAGCTTTCTTT
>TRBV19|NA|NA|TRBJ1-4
CASSRGRTNEKLFF
TGTGCCAGTAGTCGTGGGAGAACTAATGAAAAACTGTTTTTT
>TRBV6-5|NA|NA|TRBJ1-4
CASSHIPPGNEKLFF
TGTGCCAGCAGCCACATCCCGCCCGGGAATGAAAAACTGTTTTTT
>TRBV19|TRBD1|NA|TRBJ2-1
CASTGQSYNEQFF
TGTGCCAGTACGGGACAGTCCTACAATGAGCAGTTCTTC
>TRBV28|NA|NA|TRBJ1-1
CASSLKGRGAFF
TGTGCCAGCAGTTTAAAAGGTCGCGGAGCTTTCTTT
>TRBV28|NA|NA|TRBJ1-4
CASSRIRTDTTNEKLFF
TGTGCCAGCAGTCGTATCCGGACAGACACAACTAATGAAAAACTGTTTTTT
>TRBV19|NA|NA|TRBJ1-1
CASSSREGTEAFF
TGTGCCAGTAGTTCCAGGGAGGGCACTGAAGCTTTCTTT
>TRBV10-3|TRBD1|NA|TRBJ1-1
CAISEGTGETTEAFF
TGTGCCATCAGTGAGGGGACAGGGGAAACTACTGAAGCTTTCTTT
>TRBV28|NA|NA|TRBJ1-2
CASSGLVDGYTF
TGTGCCAGCAGCGGTTTGGTGGATGGCTACACCTTC
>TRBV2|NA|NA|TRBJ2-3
CASTARVTTDTQYF
TGTGCCAGCACCGCCAGGGTGACCACAGATACGCAGTATTTT
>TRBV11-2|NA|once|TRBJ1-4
CASSKGQGHATNEKLFF
TGTGCCAGCAGTAAGGGGCAGGGACATGCAACTAATGAAAAACTGTTTTTT
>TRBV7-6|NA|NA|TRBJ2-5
CASSHPTGLSLYQETQYF
TGTGCCAGCAGCCACCCCACAGGGCTATCCCTGTACCAAGAGACCCAGTACTTC
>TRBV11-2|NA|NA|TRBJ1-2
CASRSLRNYGYTF
TGTGCCAGCCGATCACTACGTAACTATGGCTACACCTTC
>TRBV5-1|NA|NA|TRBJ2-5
CASSRDRQETQYF
TGCGCCAGCAGCCGAGACAGGCAAGAGACCCAGTACTTC
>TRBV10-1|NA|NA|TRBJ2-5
CASSDGSIQETQYF
TGCGCCAGCAGTGACGGGAGTATTCAAGAGACCCAGTACTTC
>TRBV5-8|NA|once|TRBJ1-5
CASSFTGKNQPQHF
TGTGCCAGCAGCTTTACAGGGAAGAATCAGCCCCAGCATTTT
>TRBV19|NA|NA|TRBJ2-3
CASRQLPADTQYF
TGTGCCAGTAGGCAACTGCCGGCAGATACGCAGTATTTT
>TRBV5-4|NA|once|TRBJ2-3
CASSLGGTDTQYF
TGTGCCAGCAGCTTGGGCGGGACAGATACGCAGTATTTT
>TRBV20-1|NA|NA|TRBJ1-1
CSAKGDTEAFF
TGCAGTGCTAAGGGGGACACTGAAGCTTTCTTT
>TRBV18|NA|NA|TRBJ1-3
CASSPSPSSGNTIYF
TGTGCCAGCTCACCTTCACCGAGCTCTGGAAACACCATATATTTT
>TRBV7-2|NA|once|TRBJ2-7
CASSLSPALYEQYF
TGTGCCAGCAGCCTTAGCCCGGCCCTCTACGAGCAGTACTTC
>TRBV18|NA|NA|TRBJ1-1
CASSPRDLGGATEAFF
TGTGCCAGCTCACCTCGGGACTTGGGGGGGGCCACTGAAGCTTTCTTT
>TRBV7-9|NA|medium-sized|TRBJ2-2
CASTPFRGAGELFF
TGTGCCAGCACCCCCTTCCGGGGGGCTGGGGAGCTGTTTTTT
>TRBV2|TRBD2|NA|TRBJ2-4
CASRTGGTGNIQYF
TGTGCCAGCAGGACGGGGGGAACTGGAAACATTCAGTACTTC
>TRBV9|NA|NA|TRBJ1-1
CASSVGVGQNTEAFF
TGTGCCAGCAGCGTAGGAGTGGGGCAGAACACTGAAGCTTTCTTT
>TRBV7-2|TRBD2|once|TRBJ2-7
CASSSSGGNYEQYF
TGTGCCAGCAGCTCCTCGGGGGGGAACTACGAGCAGTACTTC
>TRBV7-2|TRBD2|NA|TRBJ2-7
CASSSFSGGAYEQYF
TGTGCCAGCAGCTCCTTTAGCGGGGGGGCCTACGAGCAGTACTTC
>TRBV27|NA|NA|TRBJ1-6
CASSLDSLYNSPLHF
TGTGCCAGCAGTTTAGACAGCCTCTATAATTCACCCCTCCACTTT